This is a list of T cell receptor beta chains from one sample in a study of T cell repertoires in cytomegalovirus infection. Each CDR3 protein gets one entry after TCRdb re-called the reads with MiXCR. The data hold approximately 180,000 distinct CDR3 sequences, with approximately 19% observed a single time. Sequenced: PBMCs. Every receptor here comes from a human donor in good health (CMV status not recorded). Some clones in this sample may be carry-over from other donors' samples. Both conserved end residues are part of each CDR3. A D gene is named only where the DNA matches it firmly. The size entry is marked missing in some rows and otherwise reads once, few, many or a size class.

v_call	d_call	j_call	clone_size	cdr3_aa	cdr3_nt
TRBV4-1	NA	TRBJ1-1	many	CASSQESRRGAFF	TGCGCCAGCAGCCAGGAATCACGTCGGGGAGCTTTCTTT
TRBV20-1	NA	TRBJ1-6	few	CSARDSGRGSPLHF	TGCAGTGCTAGAGATAGTGGGAGAGGCTCACCCCTCCACTTT
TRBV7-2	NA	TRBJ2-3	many	CASSVDRSDTQYF	TGTGCCAGCAGCGTTGACAGGTCTGATACGCAGTATTTT
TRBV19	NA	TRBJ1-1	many	CASSIADRNTEAFF	TGTGCCAGTAGTATTGCGGACAGAAACACTGAAGCTTTCTTT
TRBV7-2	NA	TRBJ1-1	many	CASSLDVEAFF	TGTGCCAGCAGCTTAGATGTTGAAGCTTTCTTT
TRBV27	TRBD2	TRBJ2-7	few	CATLSSGASYEQYF	TGTGCCACCCTATCTAGCGGGGCTTCCTACGAGCAGTACTTC
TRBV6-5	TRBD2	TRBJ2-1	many	CASSTLSGLGGVYNEQFF	TGTGCCAGCAGTACCCTTTCGGGACTAGGAGGGGTATACAATGAGCAGTTCTTC
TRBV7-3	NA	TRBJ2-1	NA	CASRTDRNEQFF	TGTGCCAGCAGAACCGACAGGAATGAGCAGTTCTTC
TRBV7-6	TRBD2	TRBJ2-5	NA	CASSLVRPSGGAGETQYF	TGTGCCAGCAGCTTAGTTCGTCCTAGCGGGGGGGCTGGGGAGACCCAGTACTTC
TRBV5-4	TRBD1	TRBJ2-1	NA	CVSSPGQGRNNEQFF	TGTGTCAGCAGTCCCGGACAGGGCAGGAACAATGAGCAGTTCTTC
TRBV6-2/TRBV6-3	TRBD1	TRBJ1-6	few	CAVHLGTENSPLHF	TGTGCCGTCCACCTCGGGACAGAGAATTCACCCCTCCACTTT
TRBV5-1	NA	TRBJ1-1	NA	CASSLVWGGTTEAFF	TGCGCCAGCAGCTTGGTGTGGGGAGGGACCACTGAAGCTTTCTTT
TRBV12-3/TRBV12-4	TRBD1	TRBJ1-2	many	CASSWTGGYGYTF	TGTGCCAGCAGTTGGACAGGGGGGTATGGCTACACCTTC
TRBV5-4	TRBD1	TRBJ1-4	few	CASSFKRTGEKLFF	TGTGCCAGCAGCTTTAAGCGGACAGGTGAAAAACTGTTTTTT
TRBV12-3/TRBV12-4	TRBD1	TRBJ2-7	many	CASKSTGNSYEQYF	TGTGCCAGCAAATCGACAGGGAATTCCTACGAGCAGTACTTC
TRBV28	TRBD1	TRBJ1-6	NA	CASSLDRETSPLHF	TGTGCCAGCAGCCTTGACAGGGAAACATCACCCCTCCACTTT
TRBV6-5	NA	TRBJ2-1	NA	CASSNRRETYYNEQFF	TGTGCCAGCAGTAATCGCCGGGAGACCTACTACAATGAGCAGTTCTTC
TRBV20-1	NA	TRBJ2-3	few	CSARGVSRDTQYF	TGCAGTGCTAGAGGGGTTTCGAGGGATACGCAGTATTTT
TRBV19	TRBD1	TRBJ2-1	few	CASSSPPGTGDNEQFF	TGTGCCAGTAGTTCTCCTCCCGGGACAGGAGACAATGAGCAGTTCTTC
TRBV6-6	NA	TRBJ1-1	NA	CASSYSGGQTEAFF	TGTGCCAGCAGTTACTCAGGGGGGCAGACTGAAGCTTTCTTT
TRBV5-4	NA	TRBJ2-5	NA	CASHGGRQETQYF	TGTGCCAGCCACGGCGGGCGGCAAGAGACCCAGTACTTC
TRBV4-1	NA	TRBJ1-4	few	CASSQDYNEKLFF	TGCGCCAGCAGCCAAGATTACAATGAAAAACTGTTTTTT
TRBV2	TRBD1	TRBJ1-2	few	CASSARTGSNYGYTF	TGTGCCAGCAGTGCTCGGACAGGGTCGAACTATGGCTACACCTTC
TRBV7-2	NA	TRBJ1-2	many	CASSPDTHYGSGYTF	TGTGCCAGCAGCCCGGATACACACTATGGCTCAGGCTACACCTTC
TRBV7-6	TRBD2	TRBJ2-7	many	CASSLVASGGSYEQYF	TGTGCCAGCAGCTTAGTGGCTAGCGGGGGATCCTACGAGCAGTACTTC
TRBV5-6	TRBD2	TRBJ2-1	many	CASSLVGGRATYNEQFF	TGTGCCAGCAGCTTAGTGGGCGGGAGGGCGACCTACAATGAGCAGTTCTTC
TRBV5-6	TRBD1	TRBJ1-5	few	CASRRWDSDNQPQHF	TGTGCCAGCAGACGTTGGGACAGCGACAATCAGCCCCAGCATTTT
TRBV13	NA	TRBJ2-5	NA	CASSSYSPLETQYF	TGTGCCAGCAGCTCCTACAGCCCCCTAGAGACCCAGTACTTC
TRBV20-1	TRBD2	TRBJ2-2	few	CSARALRSRLAGGSTGELFF	TGCAGTGCTAGAGCTTTGCGGAGTCGCCTAGCGGGGGGTTCAACCGGGGAGCTGTTTTTT
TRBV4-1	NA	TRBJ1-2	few	CASSQDNSLYGYTF	TGCGCCAGCAGCCAAGATAACAGCCTCTATGGCTACACCTTC
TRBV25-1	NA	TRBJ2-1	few	CASSEEGYNEQFF	TGTGCCAGCAGTGAAGAGGGGTACAATGAGCAGTTCTTC
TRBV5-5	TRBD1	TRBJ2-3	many	CASSLPATGDGTDTQYF	TGTGCCAGCAGCCTCCCGGCTACAGGGGATGGCACAGATACGCAGTATTTT
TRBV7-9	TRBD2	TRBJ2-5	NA	CASSLFGGDQETQYF	TGTGCCAGCAGCTTATTCGGGGGGGACCAAGAGACCCAGTACTTC
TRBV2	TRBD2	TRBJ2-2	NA	CASSENLAGTGELFF	TGTGCCAGCAGTGAAAATCTAGCGGGAACCGGGGAGCTGTTTTTT
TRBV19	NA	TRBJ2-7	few	CASSIGGAAYEQYF	TGTGCCAGTAGTATTGGGGGAGCCGCCTACGAGCAGTACTTC
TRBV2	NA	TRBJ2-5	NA	CASSNSGPQETQYF	TGTGCCAGCAGTAATTCGGGACCTCAAGAGACCCAGTACTTC
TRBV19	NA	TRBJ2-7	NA	CASSPTGYSYEQYF	TGTGCCAGTAGCCCCACAGGGTACTCCTACGAGCAGTACTTC
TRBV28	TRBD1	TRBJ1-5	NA	CASSFLGQGHQPQHF	TGTGCCAGCAGTTTTCTAGGACAGGGGCATCAGCCCCAGCATTTT
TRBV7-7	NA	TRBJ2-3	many	CASSPGISTDTQYF	TGTGCTAGCAGCCCCGGGATCTCGACAGATACGCAGTATTTT